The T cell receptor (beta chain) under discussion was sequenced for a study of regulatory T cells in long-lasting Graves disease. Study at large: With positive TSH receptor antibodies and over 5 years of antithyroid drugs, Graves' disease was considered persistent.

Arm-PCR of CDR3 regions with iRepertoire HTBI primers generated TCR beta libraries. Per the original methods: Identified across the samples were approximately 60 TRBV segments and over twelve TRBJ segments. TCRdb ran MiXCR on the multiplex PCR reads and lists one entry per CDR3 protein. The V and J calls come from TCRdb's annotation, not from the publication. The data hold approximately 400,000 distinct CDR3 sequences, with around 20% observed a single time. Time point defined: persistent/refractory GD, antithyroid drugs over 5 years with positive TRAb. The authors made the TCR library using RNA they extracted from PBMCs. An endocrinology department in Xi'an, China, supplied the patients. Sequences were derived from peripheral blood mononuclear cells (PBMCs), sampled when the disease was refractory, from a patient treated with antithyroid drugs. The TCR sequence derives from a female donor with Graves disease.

CDR3 coding DNA: TGCAGTGCTAGAGGTAATTCTGGAAACACCATATATTTT. Protein sequence: CSARGNSGNTIYF. V and J are TRBV20-1 and TRBJ1-3; D is undetermined. The CDR3 consists of 13 residues. V was shortened by 1 base and J by 1 base, with 5 bases between the two germline ends. Germline V CDR1 and CDR2: DFQATT, SNEGSKA (reference sequence).